One T cell receptor (beta chain) is described in this entry. The data were obtained in a study of Graves' ophthalmopathy and Graves' hyperthyroidism. The V gene lost 4 bases and the J gene lost 4 bases, with 6 bases spanning the gap. Germline-derived CDR1 and CDR2 are KGHDR and SFDVKD. The CDR3 is made up of 12 amino acids. From RNA, the CDR3 regions of TCR beta chains were amplified and sequenced. First-round RT-PCR relied on HTBI primers, and a second-round multiplex PCR came next. TCRdb analysed the multiplex PCR reads with MiXCR anew, one entry per CDR3 protein. The sample has 400,000 to 500,000 distinct CDR3 sequences, about 21% seen once.

The rearrangement joins TRBV24-1 to TRBJ1-2; D uncertain. The sample was peripheral blood. This TCR was sampled from a woman aged 18-29 years with stable Graves' hyperthyroidism. In nucleotides, the CDR3 is TGTGCCACCAGTGACGGTCCCTATGGCTACACCTTC. This encodes CATSDGPYGYTF.